The T cell receptor beta chain described here comes from a study of T cell responses to AZD1222 COVID-19 vaccine. About the study: Second doses were pooled across both intervals (about 4 or about 12 weeks).

Unmatched junction bases numbered 4, after V lost 5 bases and J lost 8 bases. The CDR3 contains 12 residues. The germline V gene encodes CDR1 SGHDN and CDR2 FVKESK. Sequencing was performed with immunoSEQ multiplex PCR; in TCRdb, only in-frame clones are kept and a portion is missing. The data hold more than 100,000 clones, with over 85% observed a single time. Findings and limits, study-wide: Repertoire collection took place solely once the T cell response had peaked.

Remarks on this clone: As yet, its antigen is unknown.

V usage is TRBV14 and J usage is TRBJ1-2; 8 bases map to TRBD1. Specimen: peripheral blood, collected on day 0 of AZD1222 vaccination. This receptor was obtained from an adult in good health. The CDR3 loop reads CASSASGGGYTF. CDR3 DNA: TGTGCCAGCAGCGCCTCAGGGGGCGGCTACACCTTC.